This T cell receptor (beta chain) was sequenced during a study of shared clonotypes between healthy human individuals. In the study overall: Three CD4 naive, three CD4 memory, two CD8 naive and one CD8 memory plate were used per donor.

Per germline, CDR1 SGHTA and CDR2 FQGNSA. The CDR3 spans 14 residues. V was cut by 4 bases and J by 7 bases, with 13 bases left in between. Method: immunoSEQ multiplex PCR; TCRdb's copy keeps in-frame clones and lacks some. The profile shows roughly 1,500,000 clones, around 98% of them singletons. The specimen sequenced was naive CD4+ T cells sorted from blood. Subset reported: CD45RA+ positively selected. The TCR originated in a man aged 25-45 years in good health. The gene calls are TRBV7-2 and TRBJ1-4; a weak D match, TRBD1 (6 bases). The CDR3 bases are TGTGCCAGCAGCTCCAGGGCCAGGGGTGAAAAACTGTTTTTT. Its protein is CASSSRARGEKLFF.